The 15 T cell receptor beta chains below come from one sample, sequenced in a study of vaccination and CD4 T cells after COVID-19. The treatment is: roughly 10-day PBMC culture with coronavirus spike peptide pools or control peptides (ViraFEST assay). The antigens for these receptors are not known. CD4+ T cells that had been cultured provided DNA sequenced with the Oncomine TCR Beta short-read assay. TCRdb processed the PCR reads anew with MiXCR; each CDR3 protein has one entry. The repertoire holds more than 9,000 distinct CDR3 sequences, with roughly 67% as singletons. Material: CD4+ T cells from blood, cultured in vitro. The receptors originated from a human donor who had recovered from COVID-19.

The V and J genes are TRBV20-1 and TRBJ1-2; TRBD1 aligns across 8 bases. CDR3 size: 13 residues. Germline V gene data show CDR1 as DFQATT and CDR2 as SNEGSKA (reference sequence). J was trimmed by 4 bases and V by 5 bases; bases with no gene match: 6. The CDR3 DNA reads TGCAGTGCTCCCCAGGGGACAGGCTATGGCTACACCTTC. Encoded protein: CSAPQGTGYGYTF.

The rearrangement joins TRBV5-8 to TRBJ1-4; possible D gene TRBD1, 5 bases. The V gene's germline CDR1 is SGHTS and CDR2 YDEGEE. This CDR3 contains 15 residues. V shed 4 bases and J shed 8 bases, with 18 bases lying between them. The CDR3 sequence is CASSPGQAGGEKLFF. CDR3 nucleotide sequence: TGTGCCAGCAGCCCCGGGCAGGCCGGGGGGGAAAAACTGTTTTTT.

The chain uses TRBV19 and TRBJ2-5; D is possibly TRBD1 (6 bases). This CDR3 has 15 amino acids. V shed 4 bases and J shed 1 base, with 13 bases lying between them. The germline V gene encodes CDR1 LNHDA and CDR2 SQIVND (reference sequence). CDR3 nucleotide sequence: TGTGCCAGTAGTAAGGACAGTCAAAGCCAAGAGACCCAGTACTTC. This gives the protein CASSKDSQSQETQYF.

V usage is TRBV20-1 and J usage is TRBJ1-1; D is unresolved. With 3 bases removed from V and 8 bases from J, the gap between germline ends came to 7 bases. Looked up from germline, CDR1 is DFQATT and CDR2 is SNEGSKA (reference sequence). CDR3 length: 10 residues. CDR3 sequence (DNA): TGCAGTGCTAGCCGGGAGGAAGCTTTCTTT. Translating it yields CSASREEAFF.

This clonotype was detected a few times. The chain carries TRBV30 and TRBJ1-5, with D possibly being TRBD1 (6 bases). In germline, CDR1 is GTSNPN, CDR2 SVGIG (reference sequence). V dropped 2 bases and J dropped 5 bases, with 10 bases sitting between them. The CDR3 loop spans 13 amino acids. In nucleotides, the CDR3 is TGTGCCTGGAGTAACAGGGAGGATCAGCCCCAGCATTTT. Its protein is CAWSNREDQPQHF.

This clonotype turned up a few times. The genes are TRBV7-9 and TRBJ2-1; the D is unclear. This CDR3 comprises 17 residues. Between the trimmed V and J ends, which lost 5 bases and 0 bases, there was a span of 17 bases. Germline loops: CDR1 SEHNR, CDR2 FQNEAQ (reference sequence). CDR3 sequence: CASSLQPVWSSYNEQFF. CDR3 nucleotides: TGTGCCAGCAGCCTTCAACCCGTGTGGAGCTCCTACAATGAGCAGTTCTTC.

This clonotype was found a few times. This chain connects TRBV6-5 to TRBJ2-2, with TRBD2 matching 8 bases. This CDR3 region has 19 residues. Trimming took 2 bases from V and 0 from J; bases not matched to a gene: 11. Per the germline V gene, CDR1 is MNHEY and CDR2 is SVGAGI. The CDR3 region is CASSYRRGVPSSNTGELFF. Written as DNA, the CDR3 is TGTGCCAGCAGTTACAGGCGGGGGGTACCCAGCTCGAACACCGGGGAGCTGTTTTTT.

This chain links TRBV6-1 with TRBJ1-1; possible D gene TRBD1, 5 bases. The germline V and J ends were trimmed by 6 bases and 1 base, with 9 bases remaining between them. This CDR3 is 13 amino acids long. CDR1 is MNHNS, CDR2 SASEGT, per germline. The CDR3 loop is CASSRGQNTEAFF. The DNA of the CDR3 is TGTGCCAGCAGCCGAGGACAGAACACTGAAGCTTTCTTT.

V is TRBV11-2 and J is TRBJ2-1, with 15 bases matching TRBD2. The ends lost 2 bases at V and 6 bases at J; junction bases unmatched: 8. The germline gives CDR1 SGHAT, CDR2 FQNNGV. This CDR3 has 18 residues. This CDR3 reads CASSLSLKGLAGGNEQFF. The CDR3 DNA reads as TGTGCCAGCAGCTTATCTCTAAAGGGACTAGCGGGAGGCAATGAGCAGTTCTTC. The entire variable domain, with the rest obtained from reference TRBV11-2 and TRBJ2-1, is as follows: EAGVAQSPRYKIIEKRQSVAFWCNPISGHATLYWYQQILGQGPKLLIQFQNNGVVDDSQLPKDRFSAERLKGVDSTLKIQPAKLEDSAVYLCASSLSLKGLAGGNEQFFGPGTRLTVL.

This clonotype was picked up a small number of times. V usage is TRBV29-1 and J usage is TRBJ1-2; 10 nucleotides align to TRBD1. The ends lost 7 bases at V and 3 bases at J; junction bases unmatched: 2. CDR1 and CDR2 from the germline V gene are SQVTM and ANQGSEA. The CDR3 sequence is 12 residues long. The CDR3 coding sequence is TGCAGCGGAGGACAGGGGGACTATGGCTACACCTTC. Translating gives CSGGQGDYGYTF. Complete variable domain (other parts from reference TRBV29-1 and TRBJ1-2): SAVISQKPSRDICQRGTSLTIQCQVDSQVTMMFWYRQQPGQSLTLIATANQGSEATYESGFVIDKFPISRPNLTFSTLTVSNMSPEDSSIYLCSGGQGDYGYTFGSGTRLTVV.

J is TRBJ2-7 and V is TRBV5-4; 12 bases align to TRBD2. CDR3 length: 16 residues. Trimming cost V 2 bases and J 7 bases; bases outside gene matches: 10. The germline V gene has CDR1 SGHNT and CDR2 YYREEE (reference sequence). DNA of the CDR3: TGTGCCAGCAGCTTAGAGACTAGCGGGGGACTACGGGAGCAGTACTTC. Its translation: CASSLETSGGLREQYF.

This clonotype was detected only a few times. This rearrangement joins TRBV11-2 to TRBJ2-7; maybe TRBD1 (5 bases). The CDR3 extends over 17 amino acids. CDR1 is SGHAT and CDR2 is FQNNGV in the germline V gene. Deletions cut 4 bases from V and 3 bases from J, with 22 bases between. In nucleotides, the CDR3 is TGTGCCAGCAGCTCCCCCCTGGCAGGGCCGAAGATCTACGAGCAGTACTTC. This sequence encodes CASSSPLAGPKIYEQYF.

Only a few counts were recorded for this clonotype. The rearrangement uses TRBV6-1 and TRBJ2-1; perhaps TRBD2 as D (5 bases). This CDR3 region has 15 residues. Germline assignment: CDR1 MNHNS and CDR2 SASEGT. The V end lost 0 bases, the J end lost 0 bases, and 6 bases lay between the germline ends. The CDR3 region has the DNA TGTGCCAGCAGTGAAGCGGGAGTCTCCTACAATGAGCAGTTCTTC. Protein product: CASSEAGVSYNEQFF.

This rearrangement joins TRBV5-4 to TRBJ2-1; TRBD2 matches 7 bases. V gave up 3 bases and J gave up 4 bases; unmatched junction bases: 13. The germline V gene encodes CDR1 SGHNT and CDR2 YYREEE (reference sequence). This CDR3 contains 17 residues. The CDR3 here is CASSSPLVAGEYNEQFF. CDR3 sequence (DNA): TGTGCCAGCAGCTCCCCGCTTGTGGCGGGAGAGTACAATGAGCAGTTCTTC.

The V gene is TRBV27, the J gene TRBJ2-5; TRBD2 agrees at 9 bases. CDR3 length: 13 amino acids. CDR1 and CDR2 (germline): MNHEY, SMNVEV (reference sequence). V lost 5 bases to trimming and J lost 5 bases; unmatched junction nucleotides: 3. The CDR3: CASSLAGMETQYF. The CDR3 DNA follows: TGTGCCAGCAGTCTAGCGGGGATGGAGACCCAGTACTTC.